This record concerns one T cell receptor (beta chain) sequence. Seattle-derived patients entered the study during active infection and were followed longitudinally. The record originates from a study of blood T cell repertoires in COVID-19. Study background: Sites across the United States, Italy and Spain contributed samples from acute and convalescent COVID-19. T cells, B-cell-depleted T cells, or PBMCs provided the cDNA or gDNA that served as material.

As handled by the study authors: Amplification with reference gene primers provided the estimates of nucleated cell counts. The assay was immunoSEQ multiplex PCR, and TCRdb's table has in-frame clones only and misses some. Clone size and V and J calls were adopted from that table, with D and trimming inferred from the DNA. The sample shows about 250,000 clones, approximately 85% of them seen only once. The V and J ends lost 0 bases and 2 bases respectively, with 7 bases between them. This CDR3 comprises 15 residues. Germline lookup yields CDR1 ENHRY and CDR2 SYGVKD. This clonotype was obtained from a man aged 50-60 years with COVID-19, enrolled during active disease. The chain recombines TRBV10-3 with TRBJ2-2; D may be TRBD2 (5 bases). The sequencing input was peripheral blood. CDR3 DNA sequence: TGTGCCATCAGTGAGTCGGGGAGCAACACCGGGGAGCTGTTTTTT. Its protein product is CAISESGSNTGELFF.